This T cell receptor (beta chain) was identified during a study of CD8 T cells in Susac syndrome. Negative isolation was used for CD8+ and CD4+ T cells, and FACS enrichment was applied to TEMRA cells. Random hexamers served to reverse transcribe about 0.5 to 1 ug RNA. Amplification of TCR beta CDR3 spanned 54 Vbeta and 13 Jbeta via immunoSEQ multiplex PCR. TCRdb reprocessed the immunoSEQ multiplex PCR reads via MiXCR and lists one record per CDR3 protein. This table has a few hundred thousand distinct CDR3 sequences, approximately 90% appearing once. Trimming at V came to 1 base and at J to 5 bases, leaving 13 bases not matched to a gene. The germline V gene has CDR1 SGHVS and CDR2 FQNEAQ. The CDR3 totals 17 residues.

This TCR was sampled from a human donor with multiple sclerosis. The specimen sequenced was CD8+ T cells from PBMCs. The chain has TRBV7-8 and TRBJ2-5, with 7 bases aligning to TRBD2. CDR3: CASSLVRDYALRETQYF. The CDR3 DNA follows: TGTGCCAGCAGCTTAGTCAGGGACTACGCCTTGCGGGAGACCCAGTACTTC.